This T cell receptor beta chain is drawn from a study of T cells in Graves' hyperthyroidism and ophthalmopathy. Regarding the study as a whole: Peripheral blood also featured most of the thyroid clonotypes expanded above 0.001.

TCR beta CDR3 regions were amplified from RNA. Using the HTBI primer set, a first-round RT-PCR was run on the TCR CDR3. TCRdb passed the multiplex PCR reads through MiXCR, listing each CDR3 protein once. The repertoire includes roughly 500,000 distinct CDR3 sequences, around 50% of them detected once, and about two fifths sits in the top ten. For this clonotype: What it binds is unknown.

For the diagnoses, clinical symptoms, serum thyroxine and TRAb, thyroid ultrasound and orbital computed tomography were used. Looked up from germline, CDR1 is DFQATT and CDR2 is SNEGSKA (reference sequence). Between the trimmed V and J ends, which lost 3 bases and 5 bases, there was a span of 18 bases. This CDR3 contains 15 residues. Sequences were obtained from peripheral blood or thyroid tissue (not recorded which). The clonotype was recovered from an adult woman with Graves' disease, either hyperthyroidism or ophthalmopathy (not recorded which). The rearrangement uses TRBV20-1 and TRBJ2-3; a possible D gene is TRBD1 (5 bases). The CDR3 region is CSARFQGEVGDTQYF. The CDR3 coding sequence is TGCAGTGCTAGGTTTCAGGGTGAAGTAGGAGATACGCAGTATTTT.